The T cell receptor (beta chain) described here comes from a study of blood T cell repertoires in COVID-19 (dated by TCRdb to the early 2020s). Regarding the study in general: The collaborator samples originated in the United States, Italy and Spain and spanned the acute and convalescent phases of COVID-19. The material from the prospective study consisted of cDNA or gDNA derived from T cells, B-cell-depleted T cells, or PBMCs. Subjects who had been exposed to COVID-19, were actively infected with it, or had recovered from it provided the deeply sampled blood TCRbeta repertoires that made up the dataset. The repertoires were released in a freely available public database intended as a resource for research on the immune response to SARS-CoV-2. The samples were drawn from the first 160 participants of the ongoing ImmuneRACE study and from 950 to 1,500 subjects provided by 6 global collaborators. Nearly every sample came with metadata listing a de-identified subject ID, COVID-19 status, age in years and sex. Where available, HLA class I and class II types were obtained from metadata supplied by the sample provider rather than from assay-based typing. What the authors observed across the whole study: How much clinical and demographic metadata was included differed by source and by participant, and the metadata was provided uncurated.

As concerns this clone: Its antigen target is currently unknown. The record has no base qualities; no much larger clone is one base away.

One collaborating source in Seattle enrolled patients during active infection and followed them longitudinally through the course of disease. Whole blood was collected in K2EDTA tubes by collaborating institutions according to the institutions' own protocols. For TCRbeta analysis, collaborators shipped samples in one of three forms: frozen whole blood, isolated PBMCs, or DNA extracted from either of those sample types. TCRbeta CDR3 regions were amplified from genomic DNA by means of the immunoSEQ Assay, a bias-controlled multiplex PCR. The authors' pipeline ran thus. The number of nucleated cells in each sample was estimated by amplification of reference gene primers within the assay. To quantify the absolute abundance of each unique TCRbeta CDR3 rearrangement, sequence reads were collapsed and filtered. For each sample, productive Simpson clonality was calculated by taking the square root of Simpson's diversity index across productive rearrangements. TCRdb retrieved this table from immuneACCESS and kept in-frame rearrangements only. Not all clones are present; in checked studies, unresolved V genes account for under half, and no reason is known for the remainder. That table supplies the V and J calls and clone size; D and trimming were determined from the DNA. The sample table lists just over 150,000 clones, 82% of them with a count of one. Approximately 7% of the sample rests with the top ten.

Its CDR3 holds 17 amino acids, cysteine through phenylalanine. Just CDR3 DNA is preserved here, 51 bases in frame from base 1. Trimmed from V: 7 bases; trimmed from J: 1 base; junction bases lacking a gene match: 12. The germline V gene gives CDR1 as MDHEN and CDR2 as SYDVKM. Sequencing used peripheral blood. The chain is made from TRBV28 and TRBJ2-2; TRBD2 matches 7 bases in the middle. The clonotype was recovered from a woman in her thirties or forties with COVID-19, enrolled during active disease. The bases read TGTGCCAGCATTTTTTCGTGGGGGACTAAGAACACCGGGGAGCTGTTTTTT. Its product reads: CASIFSWGTKNTGELFF.